The TCR beta chain under discussion was sequenced for a study of T cells after yellow fever vaccination. Study findings and constraints: Booster samples showed a return of most primary-vaccination clones (almost 97% CD4, about 88% CD8).

V was trimmed by 4 bases and J by 8 bases, leaving 7 bases between them. Looked up from germline, CDR1 is SGHRS and CDR2 is YFSETQ. The CDR3 sequence is 12 residues long. The table lists this clonotype with a few counts. Antigen: not known. For TCR, cDNA came from 5'RACE template switching, which added a universal primer site and UMIs. MiXCR was run by TCRdb on the 5' RACE reads, yielding one entry per CDR3 protein. This sample has about 630,000 distinct CDR3 sequences, with more than 9% found just once. The chain recombines TRBV5-1 with TRBJ2-6; possible D gene TRBD2, 6 bases. The material sequenced was PBMCs, taken on the day of the yellow fever booster vaccination. The origin of this receptor is a man aged 30-40 years who received the YFV17D yellow fever vaccine. Written as DNA, the CDR3 is TGCGCCAGCAGCGCGGGAACCAACGTCCTGACTTTC. This codes for CASSAGTNVLTF.